The present T cell receptor beta chain was sequenced within a study of molecular identifiers for immune sequencing clone quantification (dated by TCRdb to 2016 to 2019). For context, the study as a whole: In a replicate experiment, RNA from around 18,000 or 91,000 naive CD8 T cells was split into five aliquots, four of which were sequenced. The study was a methods study using CD8 T cells to benchmark molecular-identifier clustering-based TCR repertoire sequencing (MIDCIRS) and TCR RNA copy counting. What the work shows at the level of the full study, not this receptor alone: The naive libraries included spiked-in Jurkat TCR RNA (10 copies' worth), and this RNA is not part of the donor repertoire. In CMV-specific effector cells, clones with more than 20 RNA copies contained over 98% of molecules, whereas in naive cells such clones contained under 1% of molecules. Spiked-in Jurkat TCR RNA equal to a single cell's worth was reported to be detectable even within 1,100,000 naive CD8 T cells. Highly expanded clone sizes could be underestimated because identical TCR molecules may share a barcode. When barcode sub-clustering was omitted, TCR diversity was inflated by chimeric consensus sequences, with chimeras reaching as high as 47%. Approximately 3.1 recovered TCR RNA copies per cell were obtained by modeling, versus 9 to 10 by digital PCR, implying a capture efficiency of about 30%.

The library was prepared using PCR. Instrument used: NextSeq 500. Bulk TCR libraries were prepared as previously described, using TCR primers listed in Table S5. Purification of total RNA was performed with the Qiagen AllPrep DNA/RNA kit. Reads from multiple sequencing runs of the same library were pooled before analysis. Per the original workflow: Reads were retained only if their TCR constant sequence matched exactly, and those retained reads were trimmed to 150 nt and grouped according to their 12-nt molecular barcodes. Reads within each barcode group were sub-clustered using a 15% Levenshtein threshold, and quality-weighted consensus sequences were constructed for each RNA molecule. Non-functional sequences were filtered out, along with any lower-count sequence sitting one edit away from another sequence. On the basis of fitting two negative binomial distributions, barcode sub-clusters with fewer than 20% of the maximum read count were discarded. TCRdb reworked the public reads: Q25 trimming with fastp, MiXCR clone assembly, productive beta chains retained. Identical CDR3 proteins give one entry, which carries the most common genes and DNA. TCRdb assigned the V and J calls; the authors' analysis was not used. In this sample the table shows about 320,000 distinct CDR3 sequences, about 23% of which occur a single time. Of the sample, 0.65% to 0.75% is held by the ten largest clones.

For this clonotype: Its target antigen remains unknown. No base-level quality is on record; no much larger clone is a single base apart.

Libraries of naive CD8 T cells were generated from roughly 21,000 to 960,000 sorted cells, with 10%, 30% or 50% of the purified RNA used. Naive CD8 T cells, defined as CD8+CD4-CCR7+CD45RA+, were FACS-sorted into RLT Plus buffer on a BD FACSAria II. Roughly 10 TCR copies' worth of Jurkat RNA were spiked into about 20,000-1,000,000 naive CD8 T cell samples to test detection sensitivity. Enrichment of CD8 T cells was performed with RosetteSep CD8+ T Cell Enrichment Cocktail and Ficoll-Paque, after which ACK red cell lysis was carried out. V lost 1 base and J lost 2 bases, and the count of bases not matched to a germline gene is 4. There are 16 amino acids in the CDR3, from cysteine to phenylalanine inclusive. The CDR3 DNA has 48 bases and is translated from base 1. Based on the germline V gene (reference sequence), the CDR1 and CDR2 sequences are DFQATT and SNEGSKA.

Rearrangement joined TRBV20-1 to TRBJ1-6; 8 middle bases align to TRBD1. The receptor was isolated from a human donor in good health. Some libraries in this study had Jurkat cell RNA spiked in. The specimen sequenced was naive CD8+ T cells from blood, with Jurkat cell RNA spiked in. This specimen's cell subset or site label, per the study, means: FACS-sorted CD8+CD4-CCR7+CD45RA+ naive T cells. The CDR3 corresponds to CSARATGEPYNSPLHF. The nucleotide sequence reads as follows: TGCAGTGCTAGAGCGACAGGGGAGCCCTATAATTCACCCCTCCACTTT.